The 29 T cell receptor beta chains below were found in one sample sequenced in a study of CD8+ T cells in alopecia areata. Sequencing relied on a cDNA template that was reverse transcribed from extracted RNA. Only in-frame clones appear in the TCRdb table, and some are missing; sequencing was by immunoSEQ multiplex PCR. The data contain around 120,000 clones, about 61% of them singletons. The sample consisted of CD4+ T cells sorted from blood. These receptors originate from a human donor in good health.

CDR3 bases: TGTGCCTGGGGGGACAGGGCTCGTCAGCCCCAGCATTTT. Translation: CAWGDRARQPQHF. V and J are TRBV30 and TRBJ1-5; the match to TRBD1 covers 9 bases. V lost 5 bases to trimming and J lost 6 bases; unmatched junction nucleotides: 5. Germline V gene lookup returns CDR1 GTSNPN and CDR2 SVGIG (reference sequence). The CDR3 runs to 13 residues.

Only one count was recorded for this clone. The chain employs TRBV2 and TRBJ2-3; no clear D. The CDR3 contains 15 residues. Deletions cut 2 bases from V and 2 bases from J, with 11 bases between. The V gene's germline CDR1 is SNHLY and CDR2 FYNNEI. Written as DNA, the CDR3 is TGTGCCAGCAGTGAACGCGCTGGGTACACAGATACGCAGTATTTT. This sequence encodes CASSERAGYTDTQYF.

The genes are TRBV13 and TRBJ2-5; possibly TRBD2 for D (6 bases). From germline, CDR1 is PRHDT and CDR2 FYEKMQ (reference sequence). The V gene lost 0 bases and the J gene lost 5 bases, with 13 bases spanning the gap. CDR3 length: 15 amino acids. The CDR3 here is CASSLGLRGGETQYF. The CDR3, as DNA: TGTGCCAGCAGCTTAGGCCTGCGGGGAGGCGAGACCCAGTACTTC.

CDR3 sequence: CASSPAGTSHAEQFF. The CDR3 bases are TGTGCCAGCAGCCCGGCCGGGACTAGTCACGCTGAGCAGTTCTTC. This chain links TRBV11-2 with TRBJ2-1, with TRBD2 matching 8 bases. V was pared by 5 bases and J by 9 bases, with 12 bases of the junction left unmatched. The CDR3 is made up of 15 amino acids. Germline CDR1 reads SGHAT; CDR2 reads FQNNGV.

This chain connects TRBV7-6 to TRBJ1-4; the D gene is possibly TRBD1 (6 bases). Germline V gene data show CDR1 as SGHVS and CDR2 as FNYEAQ. V was trimmed by 7 bases and J by 2 bases, leaving 14 bases between them. CDR3 size: 15 residues. For the CDR3, the DNA is TGTGCCAGCAAACAGGGTGGTTTGACTAATGAAAAACTGTTTTTT. Protein sequence: CASKQGGLTNEKLFF.

V is TRBV25-1 and J is TRBJ1-2; D is undetermined. This CDR3 has 12 residues. V shed 3 bases and J shed 5 bases, with 7 bases lying between them. CDR1 MGHDK and CDR2 SYGVNS come from the germline V gene. The CDR3 here is CASSDQRYGYTF. The CDR3 nucleotides read TGTGCCAGCAGTGACCAACGGTATGGCTACACCTTC.

The chain recombines TRBV4-1 with TRBJ2-7; no clear D gene. The germline gives CDR1 MGHRA, CDR2 YSYEKL. The CDR3 is made up of 14 amino acids. V was shortened by 0 bases and J by 5 bases, with 11 bases between the two germline ends. The CDR3 protein is CASSQDRARHEQYF. The CDR3 DNA follows: TGCGCCAGCAGCCAAGATCGGGCGAGGCACGAGCAGTACTTC.

The chain uses TRBV19 and TRBJ2-6, with D tentatively TRBD1 (6 bases). V shed 9 bases and J shed 1 base, with 22 bases lying between them. The germline V gene encodes CDR1 LNHDA and CDR2 SQIVND (reference sequence). The length of the CDR3 is 18 residues. The CDR3 protein is CASRTPGAAESGANVLTF. The CDR3 DNA sequence: TGTGCCAGCCGAACCCCAGGGGCCGCTGAATCTGGGGCCAACGTCCTGACTTTC.

The V and J genes are TRBV27 and TRBJ2-7, with 11 bases fitting TRBD1. The CDR3 spans 15 residues. CDR1 and CDR2 (germline): MNHEY, SMNVEV (reference sequence). With 4 bases clipped from V and 6 bases from J, the junction kept 8 bases outside the gene matches. CDR3 DNA sequence: TGTGCCAGCAGTTCGGCCGGGACAGGGGGGGGCGAGCAGTACTTC. It translates to CASSSAGTGGGEQYF.

The rearrangement joins TRBV7-2 to TRBJ2-5; weak D call: TRBD2 (7 bases). Germline loops: CDR1 SGHTA, CDR2 FQGNSA. This CDR3 has 14 amino acids. Trimming removed 1 base from V and 5 bases from J, with 11 bases in between. CDR3 residues: CASSLDGGRETQYF. CDR3 nucleotide sequence: TGTGCCAGCAGCTTAGACGGGGGGCGGGAGACCCAGTACTTC.

About this clone: Relative to the germline gene, one junction end is altered; a read error may explain this. The rearrangement links TRBV30 to TRBJ1-6; D is ambiguous. This CDR3 has 12 residues. CDR1 and CDR2 (germline): GTSNPN, SVGIG (reference sequence). The CDR3 region is CACYPRASPPHF. The CDR3 nucleotides are TGTGCCTGCTACCCACGGGCGTCACCCCCCCACTTT.

This clone was seen a few times. The chain combines TRBV30 with TRBJ2-5; the match to TRBD2 covers 8 bases. CDR3 length equals 14 residues. The germline gives CDR1 GTSNPN, CDR2 SVGIG (reference sequence). The ends lost 1 base at V and 4 bases at J; junction bases unmatched: 5. The CDR3 region is CAWSGTGGRETQYF. CDR3 nucleotides: TGTGCCTGGAGTGGCACGGGGGGGAGAGAGACCCAGTACTTC.

V gene TRBV29-1 combines with J gene TRBJ2-4; D perhaps matches TRBD2 (6 bases). V was cut by 5 bases and J by 4 bases, with 9 bases left in between. CDR3 length: 12 amino acids. The germline V gene encodes CDR1 SQVTM and CDR2 ANQGSEA. CDR3 DNA sequence: TGCAGCGTTATTGGAGGGAAAAACATTCAGTACTTC. Translated: CSVIGGKNIQYF.

This rearrangement joins TRBV29-1 to TRBJ2-1; 9 nucleotides line up with TRBD1. This CDR3 comprises 12 residues. V shed 6 bases, J shed 7 bases, and the junction held 4 bases outside the gene matches. CDR1 SQVTM and CDR2 ANQGSEA come from the germline V gene. CDR3 sequence reads: CSVRTGENEQFF. Here the CDR3 DNA reads TGCAGCGTCCGGACAGGGGAAAATGAGCAGTTCTTC.

This rearrangement joins TRBV4-1 to TRBJ1-2, with D perhaps matching TRBD1 (6 bases). Germline assignment: CDR1 MGHRA and CDR2 YSYEKL. V was shortened by 0 bases and J by 2 bases, with 19 bases between the two germline ends. The CDR3 sequence is 18 residues long. The DNA for the CDR3 is TGCGCCAGCAGCCAAGATAGGCCCCTGGGGACAAAAAACTATGGCTACACCTTC. This translates into CASSQDRPLGTKNYGYTF.

The chain has TRBV6-1 and TRBJ2-4; 8 bases map to TRBD2. Germline V gives CDR1 MNHNS, CDR2 SASEGT. The J segment lost 3 bases and the V segment lost 9 bases, leaving 7 bases of the junction unmatched. This CDR3 spans 14 amino acids. CDR3: CASRDGGDKNIQYF. DNA of the CDR3: TGTGCCAGTAGGGACGGGGGGGACAAAAACATTCAGTACTTC.

This clone has more than one count but fewer than ten. This chain joins TRBV4-1 and TRBJ1-2, with TRBD1 identical over 8 bases. The J segment lost 4 bases and the V segment lost 4 bases, leaving 11 bases of the junction unmatched. CDR3 length equals 16 residues. Germline V gives CDR1 MGHRA, CDR2 YSYEKL. CDR3 loop: CASSRTPQGVPYGYTF. The CDR3 DNA reads TGCGCCAGCAGCCGAACTCCACAGGGGGTGCCCTATGGCTACACCTTC.

This sequence joins TRBV30 and TRBJ1-2; no firm D call. V lost 2 bases and J lost 4, with 11 bases in between. Germline V lookup: CDR1 GTSNPN, CDR2 SVGIG (reference sequence). CDR3 length: 13 amino acids. The chain's CDR3 is CAWSLQILYGYTF. DNA of the CDR3: TGTGCCTGGAGTCTGCAGATCCTCTATGGCTACACCTTC. The entire variable domain, with the rest obtained from reference TRBV30 and TRBJ1-2, is as follows: SQTIHQWPATLVQPVGSPLSLECTVEGTSNPNLYWYRQAAGRGLQLLFYSVGIGQISSEVPQNLSASRPQDRQFILSSKKLLLSDSGFYLCAWSLQILYGYTFGSGTRLTVV.

The table lists this clone with a few counts. The gene calls are TRBV4-2 and TRBJ1-1; possible D gene TRBD1, 5 bases. Germline V gives CDR1 LGHNA, CDR2 YNFKEQ. V shed 1 base and J shed 3 bases, with 12 bases lying between them. The CDR3 is 15 residues long. The CDR3 sequence is CASSQGAGPDTEAFF. The CDR3 nucleotides are TGTGCCAGCAGCCAAGGGGCGGGACCGGACACTGAAGCTTTCTTT.

This clone came up a few times. The chain carries TRBV7-9 and TRBJ2-3; perhaps D is TRBD1 or TRBD2 (5 bases each). V was cut by 5 bases and J by 3 bases, with 15 bases left in between. CDR1 is SEHNR, CDR2 FQNEAQ, per germline (reference sequence). The CDR3 totals 15 residues. CDR3 amino acids: CASSPMRGRTDTQYF. The CDR3 DNA is TGTGCCAGCAGCCCCATGAGGGGCAGGACAGATACGCAGTATTTT. Using reference TRBV7-9 and TRBJ2-3 for the parts outside the CDR3, the full variable domain is DTGVSQNPRHKITKRGQNVTFRCDPISEHNRLYWYRQTLGQGPEFLTYFQNEAQLEKSRLLSDRFSAERPKGSFSTLEIQRTEQGDSAMYLCASSPMRGRTDTQYFGPGTRLTVL.

This chain uses TRBV30 with TRBJ2-3, with unresolved D. V lost 0 bases and J lost 0, with 7 bases in between. Germline V gives CDR1 GTSNPN, CDR2 SVGIG (reference sequence). This CDR3 is 14 amino acids long. In DNA, the CDR3 is TGTGCCTGGAGTGTACCCAGCAGCACAGATACGCAGTATTTT. Translating gives CAWSVPSSTDTQYF. Using reference TRBV30 and TRBJ2-3 for the parts outside the CDR3, the full variable domain is SQTIHQWPATLVQPVGSPLSLECTVEGTSNPNLYWYRQAAGRGLQLLFYSVGIGQISSEVPQNLSASRPQDRQFILSSKKLLLSDSGFYLCAWSVPSSTDTQYFGPGTRLTVL.

The chain is built from TRBV7-9 and TRBJ2-1, with D perhaps matching TRBD2 (6 bases). V lost 3 bases and J 5 bases, leaving 20 bases between the germline ends. Germline lookup yields CDR1 SEHNR and CDR2 FQNEAQ (reference sequence). CDR3 length equals 17 residues. The CDR3 region has the DNA TGTGCCAGCAGCTTGCGGGGCGGGTCCAAAGACCACAATGAGCAGTTCTTC. Its translation is CASSLRGGSKDHNEQFF.

This sequence joins TRBV7-8 and TRBJ2-2; either TRBD1 or TRBD2 may supply D (5 bases each). Germline V CDR1 and CDR2: SGHVS, FQNEAQ. CDR3 length: 12 residues. Trimming shortened V by 5 bases and J by 6 bases, and 7 bases separated the two germline ends. CDR3 in DNA: TGTGCCAGCAGCCGGGACGCCGGGGAGCTGTTTTTT. Protein: CASSRDAGELFF.

The table lists this clone with a few counts. The J gene is TRBJ2-3, the V gene TRBV11-2; 7 nucleotides line up with TRBD2. The V gene end was trimmed by 5 bases and the J gene end by 2 bases; junction bases not matched to a gene: 10. This CDR3 is 16 amino acids long. Germline V gene sequence: CDR1 SGHAT, CDR2 FQNNGV. The CDR3 DNA reads as TGTGCCAGCAGCCCCCCCGGGGGGACTTCCACAGATACGCAGTATTTT. It is translated as CASSPPGGTSTDTQYF.

This chain joins TRBV30 and TRBJ2-2; D is perhaps TRBD2 (5 bases). Trimming shortened V by 5 bases and J by 3 bases, and 10 bases separated the two germline ends. Looked up from germline, CDR1 is GTSNPN and CDR2 is SVGIG (reference sequence). The CDR3 consists of 13 residues. CDR3 protein: CAWRGADTGELFF. The CDR3 DNA follows: TGTGCCTGGCGTGGAGCGGACACCGGGGAGCTGTTTTTT.

The chain links TRBV14 to TRBJ2-1, with 7 bases identical to TRBD1. Trimming at V came to 4 bases and at J to 8 bases, leaving 8 bases not matched to a gene. The CDR3 loop spans 14 amino acids. Germline-derived CDR1 and CDR2 are SGHDN and FVKESK. The CDR3 nucleotides are TGTGCCAGCAGCCCCTACAGGGGAGCGGATGAGCAGTTCTTC. Its translation: CASSPYRGADEQFF.

In its sample, this clone was seen a few times. This chain joins TRBV30 and TRBJ1-6, with D possibly TRBD1 on 5 matching bases. From germline, CDR1 is GTSNPN and CDR2 SVGIG (reference sequence). The CDR3 loop spans 14 amino acids. V was cut by 5 bases and J by 6 bases, with 14 bases left in between. This CDR3 is CAWQQAQGNSPLHF. The DNA of the CDR3 is TGTGCCTGGCAACAAGCCCAGGGTAATTCACCCCTCCACTTT.

The chain employs TRBV29-1 and TRBJ2-5; weak D call: TRBD1 (5 bases). Germline V gene data show CDR1 as SQVTM and CDR2 as ANQGSEA. This CDR3 has 13 amino acids. Deletions cut 7 bases from V and 2 bases from J, with 14 bases between. The CDR3 reads CSGRQLNQETQYF. DNA of the CDR3: TGCAGCGGCCGACAGCTAAATCAAGAGACCCAGTACTTC.

This clone was counted only a few times. The chain carries TRBV29-1 and TRBJ1-5; D is ambiguous. The CDR3 consists of 13 residues. Trimming removed 4 bases from V and 5 bases from J, with 12 bases in between. From germline, CDR1 is SQVTM and CDR2 ANQGSEA. CDR3 protein: CSVGGTKYQPQHF. CDR3 sequence (DNA): TGCAGCGTTGGTGGCACCAAGTATCAGCCCCAGCATTTT. The whole variable domain, remainder taken from reference TRBV29-1 and TRBJ1-5, is SAVISQKPSRDICQRGTSLTIQCQVDSQVTMMFWYRQQPGQSLTLIATANQGSEATYESGFVIDKFPISRPNLTFSTLTVSNMSPEDSSIYLCSVGGTKYQPQHFGDGTRLSIL.